This entry lists 15 T cell receptor beta chains sequenced from one sample in a study of T-cell reconstitution after alpha-beta-depleted transplantation in children. Preparation of the TCRbeta library involved a method that used unique molecular identifiers. TCRdb fed the PCR reads into MiXCR, producing one record per CDR3 protein. The repertoire holds over 550,000 distinct CDR3 sequences, about 10% seen once, with about 4% in the top ten. The material sequenced was PBMCs from the stem cell graft donor, taken from the stem cell graft. The origin of the receptors is a human donor who donated a stem cell graft to a child with acute myeloid leukemia.

Only a few counts were recorded for this clonotype. The J gene is TRBJ2-1, the V gene TRBV24-1, with D unclear. The CDR3 consists of 14 residues. With 1 base removed from V and 5 bases from J, the gap between germline ends came to 8 bases. Germline loops: CDR1 KGHDR, CDR2 SFDVKD. The CDR3 spells CATSDLRPNNEQFF. The CDR3 DNA reads as TGTGCCACCAGTGATTTAAGGCCCAACAATGAGCAGTTCTTC.

This clonotype was seen more than once but under ten times. The rearrangement joins TRBV6-2 or TRBV6-3 to TRBJ2-3; maybe TRBD2 (6 bases). Germline assignment: CDR1 MNHEY and CDR2 SVGEGT. V lost 2 bases and J 0 bases, leaving 18 bases between the germline ends. This CDR3 region has 18 residues. CDR3 nucleotides: TGTGCCAGCAGTTACCCCCGTCGGAGGGCGACAAGCACAGATACGCAGTATTTT. Translated, it gives CASSYPRRRATSTDTQYF.

This clonotype has more than one count but fewer than ten. V usage is TRBV6-1 and J usage is TRBJ2-2, with no clear D. The CDR3 has 14 amino acids. The ends were cut back, 5 bases at V and 0 bases at J, with 7 bases in the middle. CDR1 and CDR2 from the germline V gene are MNHNS and SASEGT. The CDR3 reads CASSLLPNTGELFF. CDR3 sequence (DNA): TGTGCCAGCAGTCTCTTGCCGAACACCGGGGAGCTGTTTTTT.

A few counts support this clonotype. The rearrangement joins TRBV4-3 to TRBJ2-5; D is unclear. This CDR3 has 14 amino acids. The V end lost 3 bases, the J end lost 3 bases, and 11 bases lay between the germline ends. CDR1 is LGHNA, CDR2 YSLEER, per germline. The CDR3 loop is CASSHEWTEETQYF. CDR3 sequence (DNA): TGCGCCAGCAGCCACGAATGGACGGAAGAGACCCAGTACTTC.

V and J are TRBV9 and TRBJ2-7, with D uncertain. The CDR3 covers 14 residues. From germline, CDR1 is SGDLS and CDR2 YYNGEE. V lost 3 bases to trimming and J lost 1 base, with 11 bases between them. The CDR3 here is CASSENPTSYEQYF. CDR3 sequence (DNA): TGTGCCAGCAGCGAGAACCCGACTTCCTACGAGCAGTACTTC.

This clonotype was recorded at least ten times. V is TRBV10-3 and J is TRBJ1-1; maybe TRBD1 (5 bases). Trimming left V 0 bases short and J 3 bases short, with 17 bases between. The CDR3 has 17 amino acids. CDR1 is ENHRY, CDR2 SYGVKD, per germline. This chain's CDR3 is CAISESKGRRVDTEAFF. CDR3 nucleotide sequence: TGTGCCATCAGTGAGTCGAAGGGGAGGAGGGTTGACACTGAAGCTTTCTTT.

This clonotype appeared a few times. CDR3 sequence (DNA): TGTGCCAGCCAGGGAGCGGGAGTTACCGGGGAGCTGTTTTTT. This encodes CASQGAGVTGELFF. The chain is built from TRBV19 and TRBJ2-2, with 8 bases lining up with TRBD2. V shed 9 bases and J 5 bases; nucleotides not matched to a gene: 8. The germline V gene has CDR1 LNHDA and CDR2 SQIVND (reference sequence). The CDR3 is 14 residues long.

The chain joins TRBV10-3 to TRBJ2-3; the D gene is possibly TRBD1 (5 bases). V was cut by 4 bases and J by 2 bases, with 7 bases left in between. CDR1 is ENHRY and CDR2 is SYGVKD in the germline V gene. The CDR3 extends over 13 amino acids. The CDR3 loop is CAISVRDTDTQYF. Here the CDR3 DNA reads TGTGCCATCAGTGTCAGGGACACAGATACGCAGTATTTT.

The chain couples TRBV12-3 or TRBV12-4 to TRBJ2-7; TRBD2 is a possible D gene (6 bases). Trimming left V 5 bases short and J 6 bases short, with 17 bases between. This CDR3 spans 14 amino acids. For the CDR3, the DNA is TGTGCCAGCAGTCCAAAAGGGACTTCGGGCGAGCAGTACTTC. It is translated as CASSPKGTSGEQYF.

The sample holds a few counts of this clonotype. The CDR3 reads CASSPSREGTGELFF. DNA for the CDR3: TGTGCCAGCAGCCCCAGTCGGGAGGGGACCGGGGAGCTGTTTTTT. V gene TRBV7-3 combines with J gene TRBJ2-2; the match to TRBD2 covers 8 bases. This CDR3 has 15 residues. In germline, CDR1 is SGHTA, CDR2 FQGTGA. V trimming: 5 bases; J trimming: 5 bases; junction bases outside the gene matches: 7.

This clonotype was counted a few times. The chain uses TRBV12-3 or TRBV12-4 and TRBJ2-1; TRBD2 matches 8 bases. V dropped 8 bases and J dropped 8; count of bases not matched to a gene: 11. There are 14 residues in the CDR3. DNA for the CDR3: TGTGCCAGCTCCACCCGGGGGGGGCTCGATGAGCAGTTCTTC. Its protein product is CASSTRGGLDEQFF.

The rearrangement joins TRBV11-3 to TRBJ1-1, with a possible D match to TRBD1 (5 bases). The V end was cut by 1 base, the J end by 6 bases, with 9 bases between. The CDR3 covers 13 residues. Germline CDR1 SGHNT, CDR2 YENEEA. The DNA for the CDR3 is TGTGCCAGCAGCTTAGGGGGGAGTGCTGAAGCTTTCTTT. Residues: CASSLGGSAEAFF.

This clonotype was observed a few times. V is TRBV29-1 and J is TRBJ2-3; 12 bases fit TRBD1. The CDR3 has 16 residues. J gave up 5 bases and V 6 bases, and 12 bases lay outside the gene matches. From germline, CDR1 is SQVTM and CDR2 ANQGSEA. DNA of the CDR3: TGCAGCGTCATACAACCGGGACAGGGGGCCGGAGATACGCAGTATTTT. It codes for CSVIQPGQGAGDTQYF.

This clonotype has more than one count but fewer than ten. The chain couples TRBV20-1 to TRBJ1-1; 7 bases align to TRBD1. J lost 0 bases, V lost 5 bases, and 9 bases had no gene match. Per the germline V gene, CDR1 is DFQATT and CDR2 is SNEGSKA (reference sequence). The CDR3 loop spans 15 amino acids. CDR3 loop: CSAVRDRVMNTEAFF. CDR3 sequence (DNA): TGCAGTGCTGTAAGAGACAGGGTGATGAACACTGAAGCTTTCTTT.

This clonotype was seen at least ten times. The chain recombines TRBV7-2 with TRBJ2-7; D possibly matches TRBD1 or TRBD2 (6 bases each). Germline CDR1 reads SGHTA; CDR2 reads FQGNSA. CDR3 length: 15 amino acids. Trimming took off 3 bases at V and 7 bases at J, with 19 bases between the two ends. The CDR3 nucleotides are TGTGCCAGCAGCTTCAACAGGGCTACGGGAGAAGAGCAGTACTTC. It yields the protein CASSFNRATGEEQYF.